One and the same sample provided the 12 T cell receptor beta chains below, sequenced in a study of blood T cell repertoires in COVID-19. Sequenced by immunoSEQ multiplex PCR; TCRdb stores in-frame clones only, minus some. This table holds 300,000 to 450,000 clones, about nine tenths found once. Sequencing was carried out using PBMCs or T cells enriched from blood (not recorded which). These receptors were obtained from a woman younger than 45 who had been exposed to COVID-19.

For this clone: Other DNA variants within this sample encode the same CDR3. The V gene is TRBV3-1 (or the pseudogene TRBV3-2), the J gene TRBJ1-4, with a weak D call TRBD1 (5 bases). This CDR3 contains 15 residues. V was trimmed by 0 bases and J by 8 bases, leaving 13 bases between them. The germline gives CDR1 LGHDT, CDR2 YNNKEL (reference sequence). The CDR3 DNA sequence: TGTGCCAGCAGCCAAGAGGGGCCCCAAAACGAAAAACTGTTTTTT. Protein sequence: CASSQEGPQNEKLFF.

The chain has TRBV5-4 and TRBJ1-6, with D unclear. V shed 0 bases and J shed 15 bases, with 19 bases lying between them. The germline gives CDR1 SGHNT, CDR2 YYREEE (reference sequence). This CDR3 is 15 amino acids long. The CDR3 is CASSLDTNTLSGLHF. In DNA, the CDR3 is TGTGCCAGCAGCTTGGATACCAATACCCTATCCGGCCTCCACTTT. Full variable domain (rest looked up from reference TRBV5-4 and TRBJ1-6): ETGVTQSPTHLIKTRGQQVTLRCSSQSGHNTVSWYQQALGQGPQFIFQYYREEENGRGNFPPRFSGLQFPNYSSELNVNALELDDSALYLCASSLDTNTLSGLHFGNGTRLTVT.

J is TRBJ1-4 and V is TRBV5-1; 9 nucleotides line up with TRBD1. Germline CDR1 is SGHRS and CDR2 is YFSETQ. The CDR3 has 16 residues. J was trimmed by 5 bases and V by 0 bases; bases with no gene match: 5. This CDR3 reads CASSLAGQGGNEKLFF. The CDR3 DNA reads TGCGCCAGCAGCTTGGCGGGACAGGGAGGCAATGAAAAACTGTTTTTT.

This rearrangement joins TRBV9 to TRBJ2-1, with TRBD1 as a possible D gene (5 bases). There are 14 residues in the CDR3. The germline V gene encodes CDR1 SGDLS and CDR2 YYNGEE. V gave up 4 bases and J gave up 6 bases, with 14 bases separating them. This CDR3 reads CASSLRQNANEQFF. The CDR3 nucleotides are TGTGCCAGCAGCTTAAGACAGAACGCCAATGAGCAGTTCTTC.

CDR3 nucleotide sequence: TGCAGTGCTAGTGGAACTAGCGGGAATAAGTGGGGCTACAATGAGCAGTTCTTC. Protein product: CSASGTSGNKWGYNEQFF. The chain is built from TRBV20-1 and TRBJ2-1; 10 nucleotides match TRBD2. Trimming took 3 bases from V and 3 from J; bases not matched to a gene: 14. The CDR3 runs 18 residues. Germline loops: CDR1 DFQATT, CDR2 SNEGSKA (reference sequence).

The chain recombines TRBV27 with TRBJ2-1; 7 bases are shared with TRBD2. This CDR3 has 14 amino acids. Germline CDR1 and CDR2: MNHEY and SMNVEV (reference sequence). V lost 5 bases to trimming and J lost 6 bases; unmatched junction nucleotides: 7. DNA for the CDR3: TGTGCCAGCAGTGTTGGGACTACCCCCAATGAGCAGTTCTTC. Translation gives CASSVGTTPNEQFF.

The rearrangement uses TRBV28 and TRBJ1-2; 8 nucleotides align to TRBD1. The CDR3 totals 14 residues. Germline CDR1 and CDR2: MDHEN and SYDVKM. V shed 8 bases, J shed 2 bases, and the junction held 7 bases outside the gene matches. CDR3 in DNA: TGTGCCAGCGGCCAGGGGGCCCCCAACTATGGCTACACCTTC. Amino acid sequence: CASGQGAPNYGYTF.

The gene calls are TRBV28 and TRBJ2-7; 9 positions match TRBD2. V lost 4 bases to trimming and J lost 4 bases; unmatched junction nucleotides: 5. CDR1 is MDHEN and CDR2 is SYDVKM in the germline V gene. The CDR3 runs to 14 residues. The CDR3 protein is CASSYSGSGYEQYF. Written as DNA, the CDR3 is TGTGCCAGCAGTTATAGCGGGAGCGGATACGAGCAGTACTTC.

The V gene is TRBV18, the J gene TRBJ1-1; maybe TRBD1 (6 bases). Looked up from germline, CDR1 is KGHSH and CDR2 is LQKENI. The CDR3 is 15 residues long. The V gene lost 4 bases and the J gene lost 3 bases, with 15 bases spanning the gap. The CDR3 spells CASSLIQGPDTEAFF. The CDR3 coding sequence is TGTGCCAGCTCACTCATACAGGGTCCGGACACTGAAGCTTTCTTT.

This rearrangement joins TRBV29-1 to TRBJ1-1; the D gene is possibly TRBD1 (6 bases). The CDR3 is 15 amino acids. V was pared by 6 bases and J by 0 bases, with 17 bases between. In germline, CDR1 is SQVTM, CDR2 ANQGSEA. The CDR3 loop is CSVERQEPMNTEAFF. The CDR3 nucleotides read TGCAGCGTAGAGCGACAGGAGCCAATGAACACTGAAGCTTTCTTT.

This clone showed up just a few times. The gene calls are TRBV30 and TRBJ2-7, with TRBD2 matching 7 bases. V gave up 7 bases and J gave up 1 base; unmatched junction bases: 10. This CDR3 has 14 residues. Germline-derived CDR1 and CDR2 are GTSNPN and SVGIG (reference sequence). The CDR3 coding sequence is TGTGCCTATTGGGGTAGCGGGTCTTCCTACGAGCAGTACTTC. Amino acids: CAYWGSGSSYEQYF.

The chain combines TRBV14 with TRBJ1-3; D not certain. The ends were cut back, 5 bases at V and 0 bases at J, with 17 bases in the middle. The CDR3 runs to 17 residues. Germline V gene sequence: CDR1 SGHDN, CDR2 FVKESK. CDR3 sequence (DNA): TGTGCCAGCAGCACCACGGCAGGTCTCAACTCTGGAAACACCATATATTTT. Encoded protein: CASSTTAGLNSGNTIYF.